The clone carrying this T cell receptor (beta chain) was seen a few times. Antigen: not known. The data are from a study of T cells after yellow fever vaccination. Overall study findings and caveats: Faster peaking, at day 5 versus 15, marked a secondary response that was weaker. Of the clonotypes, a small share occurred in both CD4 and CD8 compartments.

Trimming cost V 3 bases and J 6 bases; bases outside gene matches: 5. The CDR3 totals 14 residues. TCRdb reprocessed the 5' RACE reads with MiXCR, giving one entry per CDR3 protein. The sample contains over 300,000 distinct CDR3 sequences, approximately 4% of which appear only once. The sample in question was PBMCs, obtained 5 days after the yellow fever booster vaccination. This TCR was sampled from a man aged 18 to 29 who received the YFV17D yellow fever vaccine. The chain has TRBV12-3 or TRBV12-4 and TRBJ2-1; 7 positions agree with TRBD2. Here the CDR3 DNA reads TGTGCCAGCAGTTTGGGACTACGGACCAATGAGCAGTTCTTC. It encodes CASSLGLRTNEQFF.